This T cell receptor (beta chain) was documented in a study of OX40 agonist ivuxolimab in advanced cancers. Study in general: Six ivuxolimab dose levels, 0.01 to 10 mg/kg, were given intravenously every 2 weeks. Enrolled patients in dose escalation had cancers that were hepatocellular carcinoma, melanoma, renal cell or head and neck cancer.

The ends lost 5 bases at V and 6 bases at J; junction bases unmatched: 3. CDR3 size: 14 residues. Germline V gene data show CDR1 as MDHEN and CDR2 as SYDVKM. The table came from immunoSEQ multiplex PCR; TCRdb's copy has only in-frame clones and leaves some out. The table has about 70,000 clones, 82% seen once; the top ten hold roughly 6.3%. The timepoints at which blood was sampled were baseline, cycle 4 day 1, and cycle 7 day 1. The TCR originated in an adult with an advanced solid tumor such as melanoma, head and neck, liver or kidney cancer. The gene calls are TRBV28 and TRBJ1-5, with 11 positions matching TRBD1. Sequenced material: CD4+ or CD8+ T cells sorted from blood, taken in a trial of the OX40 agonist ivuxolimab. CDR3 in amino acids: CASSVGTGGQPQHF. The CDR3 DNA reads as TGTGCCAGCAGTGTAGGGACAGGGGGTCAGCCCCAGCATTTT.